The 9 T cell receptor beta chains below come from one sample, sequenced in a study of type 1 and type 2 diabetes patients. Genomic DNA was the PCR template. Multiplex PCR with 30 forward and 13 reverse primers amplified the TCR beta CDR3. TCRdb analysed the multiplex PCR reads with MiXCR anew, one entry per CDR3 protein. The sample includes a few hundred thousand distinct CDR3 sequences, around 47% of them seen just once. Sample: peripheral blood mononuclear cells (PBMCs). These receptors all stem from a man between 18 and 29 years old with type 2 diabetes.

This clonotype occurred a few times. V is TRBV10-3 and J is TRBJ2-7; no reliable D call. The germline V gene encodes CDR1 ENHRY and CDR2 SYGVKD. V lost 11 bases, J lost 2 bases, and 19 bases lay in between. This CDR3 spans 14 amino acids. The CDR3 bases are TGTGCCGGCAGCTCCGGGTGGGATACCTACGAGCAGTACTTC. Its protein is CAGSSGWDTYEQYF.

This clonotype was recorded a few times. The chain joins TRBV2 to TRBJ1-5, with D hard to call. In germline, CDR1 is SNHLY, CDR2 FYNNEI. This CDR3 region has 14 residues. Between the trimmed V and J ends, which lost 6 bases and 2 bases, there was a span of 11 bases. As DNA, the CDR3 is TGTGCCAGCAGACCTGGCTACGGCAATCAGCCCCAGCATTTT. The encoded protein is CASRPGYGNQPQHF.

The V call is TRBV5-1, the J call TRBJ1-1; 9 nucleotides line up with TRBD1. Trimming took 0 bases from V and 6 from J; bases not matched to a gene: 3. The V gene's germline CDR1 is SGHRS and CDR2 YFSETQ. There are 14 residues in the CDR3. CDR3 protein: CASSLGQGGPEAFF. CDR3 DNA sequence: TGCGCCAGCAGCTTGGGACAGGGGGGGCCTGAAGCTTTCTTT. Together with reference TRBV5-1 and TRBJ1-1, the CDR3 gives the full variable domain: KAGVTQTPRYLIKTRGQQVTLSCSPISGHRSVSWYQQTPGQGLQFLFEYFSETQRNKGNFPGRFSGRQFSNSRSEMNVSTLELGDSALYLCASSLGQGGPEAFFGQGTRLTVV.

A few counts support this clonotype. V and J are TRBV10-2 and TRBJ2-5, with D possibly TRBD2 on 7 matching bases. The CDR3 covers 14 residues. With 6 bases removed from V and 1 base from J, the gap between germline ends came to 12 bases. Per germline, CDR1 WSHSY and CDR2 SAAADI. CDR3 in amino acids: CASREGGGQETQYF. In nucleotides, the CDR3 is TGCGCCAGCAGAGAGGGGGGGGGCCAAGAGACCCAGTACTTC.

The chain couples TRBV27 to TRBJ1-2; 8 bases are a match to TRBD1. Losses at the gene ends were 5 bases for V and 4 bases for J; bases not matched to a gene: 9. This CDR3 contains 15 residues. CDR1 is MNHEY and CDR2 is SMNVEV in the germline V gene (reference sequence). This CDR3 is CASSPFQGAGYGYTF. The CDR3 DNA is TGTGCCAGCAGTCCCTTCCAGGGGGCAGGCTATGGCTACACCTTC.

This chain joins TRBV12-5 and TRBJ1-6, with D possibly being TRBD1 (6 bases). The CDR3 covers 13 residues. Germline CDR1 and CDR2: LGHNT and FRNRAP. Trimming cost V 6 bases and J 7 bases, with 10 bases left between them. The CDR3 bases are TGTGCTAGTGGACAGGGAGGGAATTCACCCCTCCACTTT. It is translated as CASGQGGNSPLHF.

The CDR3 sequence: CASSIAAGKSYEQYF. The CDR3 DNA reads TGTGCCAGTAGTATTGCGGCAGGGAAGTCGTACGAGCAGTACTTC. This chain connects TRBV19 to TRBJ2-7, with D tentatively TRBD1 (5 bases). Germline loops: CDR1 LNHDA, CDR2 SQIVND (reference sequence). This CDR3 region has 15 residues. V was clipped by 3 bases and J by 4 bases, with 16 bases between them.

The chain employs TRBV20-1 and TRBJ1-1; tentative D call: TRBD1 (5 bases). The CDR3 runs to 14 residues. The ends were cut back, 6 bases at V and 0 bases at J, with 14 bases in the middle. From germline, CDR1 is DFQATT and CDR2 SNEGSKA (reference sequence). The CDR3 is CSATDISMNTEAFF. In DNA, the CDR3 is TGCAGTGCCACGGACATTTCCATGAACACTGAAGCTTTCTTT.

The CDR3 DNA follows: TGTGCCAGCTCGCATCAGGGGGGTTACGAGCAGTACTTC. This gives the protein CASSHQGGYEQYF. This rearrangement joins TRBV18 to TRBJ2-7; possible D gene TRBD1, 7 bases. The CDR3 runs to 13 residues. V was shortened by 6 bases and J by 4 bases, with 13 bases between the two germline ends. The germline gives CDR1 KGHSH, CDR2 LQKENI.